Below, one T cell receptor beta chain is given with its context. What it binds is not known. This CDR3 has 12 amino acids. Trimming pared 2 bases from V and 15 bases from J, leaving 14 bases between. The germline CDR1 and CDR2 sequences are MNHEY and SVGEGT. Genomic DNA template from tumor biopsies or peripheral blood, 616 ng to 6,004 ng input. The data were taken from a study of T cells in tumors after PD-1 blockade. On the study more broadly: Patients had no prior checkpoint blockade, systemic immunosuppressants, or anti-cancer therapy within 4 weeks. Mean per blood sample: some 120,000 templates (about 21,000-290,000), around 38,000 unique clonotypes.

The table came from immunoSEQ multiplex PCR; TCRdb's copy has only in-frame clones and leaves some out. The table includes 45,000 to 60,000 clones, roughly 80% detected once. Study-level results: Blood contained about 38% of the tumor's TCR clonotypes.

The V gene is TRBV6-2 or TRBV6-3, the J gene TRBJ2-1; D is ambiguous. This TCR was recovered from a human donor with basal cell carcinoma. The source was PBMCs, collected before anti-PD-1 treatment. The CDR3 nucleotides read TGTGCCAGCAGTTACAGAGCTATCGTCCTGTTCTTC. Translation gives CASSYRAIVLFF.